Included here is one T cell receptor beta chain sequence, with context. Its target is not known. TCRdb re-called the RT-PCR reads through MiXCR, storing one row per CDR3 protein. The table shows 500,000 to 600,000 distinct CDR3 sequences, with approximately 7.7% occurring only once. The entry originates in a study of response to subunit inactivated influenza vaccine. Points from the study as a whole: A suggestion made by the authors is that each seasonal influenza vaccination recruits few new T cells.

The receptor's source is a man aged 50-75 years who received an inactivated influenza vaccine. Sequenced here: PBMCs from blood, sampled roughly 24 months after vaccination.

CDR3 DNA sequence: TGCAGTGCCCCCAGGCGGCCCCCTGCCAATGAGCAGTTCTTC. Residues: CSAPRRPPANEQFF. The chain joins TRBV20-1 to TRBJ2-1; D is unresolved. Germline CDR1 DFQATT, CDR2 SNEGSKA (reference sequence). The CDR3 runs 14 residues. V was shortened by 6 bases and J by 6 bases, with 18 bases between the two germline ends.